The clone carrying this T cell receptor beta chain has a single count. Losses at the gene ends were 5 bases for V and 0 bases for J; bases not matched to a gene: 1. Germline V CDR1 and CDR2: SGHNT, YENEEA. The CDR3 runs 14 residues. The data belong to a study of blood T cell repertoires in COVID-19. Across the whole study: PBMCs, B-cell-depleted T cells, or T cells provided the cDNA or gDNA that made up the material.

Original analysis: Reference gene primers were amplified, and this amplification served to estimate nucleated cell counts. Repertoires were generated with immunoSEQ multiplex PCR, while TCRdb's copy carries only in-frame clones and drops some. V and J calls and clone size follow that table, whereas D and trimming were derived from the DNA. The sample has 90,000 to 120,000 clones, 80% to 95% seen once. The sample was peripheral blood. This sequence originates from a man aged 70-80 years with acute or convalescent COVID-19. The V gene is TRBV11-3, the J gene TRBJ2-7; 10 bases align to TRBD2. The CDR3, as DNA: TGTGCCAGCAGCCCTAGCGGGGGCTCCTACGAGCAGTACTTC. Translating it yields CASSPSGGSYEQYF.